The clone carrying this TCR beta chain has only one observation. This sample is part of a study of blood T cell repertoires in COVID-19. The CDR3 is 17 residues long. V shed 1 base and J 8 bases; nucleotides not matched to a gene: 10. CDR1 SGDLS and CDR2 YYNGEE come from the germline V gene. TCRdb's copy holds only in-frame clones and misses some; the assay was immunoSEQ multiplex PCR. The table records roughly 150,000 clones, around four fifths of them present only once. This clonotype originated in a woman older than 75 with COVID-19, enrolled during active disease. V and J are TRBV9 and TRBJ2-4; 12 bases line up with TRBD2. The sample was peripheral blood. This CDR3 reads CASSVSPTSGGGDIQYF. CDR3 DNA sequence: TGTGCCAGCAGCGTATCCCCGACTAGCGGGGGAGGGGACATTCAGTACTTC.